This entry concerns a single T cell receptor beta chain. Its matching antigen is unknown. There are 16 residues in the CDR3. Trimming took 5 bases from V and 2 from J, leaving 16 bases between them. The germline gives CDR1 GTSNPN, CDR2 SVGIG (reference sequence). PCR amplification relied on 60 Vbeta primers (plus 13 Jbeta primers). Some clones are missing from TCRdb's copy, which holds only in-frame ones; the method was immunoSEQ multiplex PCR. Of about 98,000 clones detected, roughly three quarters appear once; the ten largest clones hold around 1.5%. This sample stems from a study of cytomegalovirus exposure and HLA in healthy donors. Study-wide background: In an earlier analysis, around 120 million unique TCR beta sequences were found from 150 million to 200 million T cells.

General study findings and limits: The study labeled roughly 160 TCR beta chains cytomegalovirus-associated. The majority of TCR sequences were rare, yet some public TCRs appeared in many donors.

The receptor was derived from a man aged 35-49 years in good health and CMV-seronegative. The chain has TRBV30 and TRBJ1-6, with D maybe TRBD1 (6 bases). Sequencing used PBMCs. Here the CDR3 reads CAWAIHRVTYNSPLHF. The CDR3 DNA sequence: TGTGCCTGGGCAATTCACAGGGTGACCTATAATTCACCCCTCCACTTT. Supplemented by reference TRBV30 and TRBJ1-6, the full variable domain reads SQTIHQWPATLVQPVGSPLSLECTVEGTSNPNLYWYRQAAGRGLQLLFYSVGIGQISSEVPQNLSASRPQDRQFILSSKKLLLSDSGFYLCAWAIHRVTYNSPLHFGNGTRLTVT.